The rows below give T cell receptor beta chains drawn from one sample of a study of T-cell memory formation after mild COVID-19. TCRdb reanalysed the 5' RACE reads using MiXCR and keeps one entry per CDR3 protein. This table has more than 300,000 distinct CDR3 sequences, 14% appearing once. The specimen was PBMCs or a T cell subset sorted from them (not recorded which). Receptors originate from a man aged 18-30 years who had mild COVID-19 (a few samples of this study predate the infection). Cell type and time point are not known. Each CDR3 is given with its conserved first and last residue. D genes are given only for firm matches.

J gene	V gene	D gene	CDR3 protein
TRBJ2-3	TRBV5-1	NA	CASSLGRVTDTQYF
TRBJ1-2	TRBV19	TRBD1	CASSLQTGTYGYTF
TRBJ2-1	TRBV29-1	NA	CSVDAGVYNEQFF
TRBJ2-2	TRBV4-2	NA	CASSHSYTGELFF
TRBJ1-1	TRBV6-6	NA	CASSYSTANTEAFF
TRBJ1-6	TRBV24-1	TRBD1	CATSDLGTGGSPLHF
TRBJ1-6	TRBV6-4	NA	CASSDRGNSPLHF
TRBJ1-1	TRBV12-3/TRBV12-4	NA	CASSRRTGGTEAFF
TRBJ2-7	TRBV5-8	TRBD1	CASSWGAGTGLAEQYF
TRBJ1-4	TRBV5-1	NA	CASSPPGPSELFF
TRBJ2-1	TRBV5-1	TRBD2	CASSLVLAGGFMGQFF
TRBJ1-5	TRBV7-8	NA	CASSGRDGWGNQPQHF
TRBJ1-6	TRBV7-9	NA	CASSLMTGLDSPLHF
TRBJ2-7	TRBV6-2/TRBV6-3	TRBD1	CASSEDRASKEQYF
TRBJ2-2	TRBV7-9	NA	CASSQIREITGELFF
TRBJ2-5	TRBV11-2	NA	CASSQGGAETQYF
TRBJ1-1	TRBV6-6	NA	CASSYGNRGRENTEAFF
TRBJ2-5	TRBV18	NA	CASSPLTGPETQYF
TRBJ2-7	TRBV6-2/TRBV6-3	NA	CASKRGHSYEQYF
TRBJ1-2	TRBV12-3/TRBV12-4	TRBD1	CASSLEGGADGYTF
TRBJ2-7	TRBV7-2	NA	CASSLGDEQYF
TRBJ2-3	TRBV5-1	NA	CASSLRGGAAGTTDTQYF
TRBJ2-4	TRBV7-2	TRBD1	CASSLGGRGTMLAKNIQYF
TRBJ1-2	TRBV12-3/TRBV12-4	NA	CASSFGIANYGYTF
TRBJ2-7	TRBV2	NA	CASFRLAYEQYF
TRBJ2-3	TRBV30	NA	CASNWGRTDTQYF
TRBJ2-6	TRBV4-1	NA	CASSQGLNGANVLTF
TRBJ2-5	TRBV20-1	NA	CSASGGRETQYF
TRBJ2-3	TRBV5-6	NA	CASSLVDRGKDTQYF
TRBJ2-3	TRBV5-4	NA	CASSPGYFDTQYF
TRBJ2-1	TRBV5-1	NA	CASSLSAGEYNEQFF
TRBJ2-1	TRBV29-1	NA	CSVVTVYNEQFF
TRBJ2-3	TRBV24-1	TRBD2	CATSEPPLAGAADTQYF
TRBJ1-1	TRBV28	NA	CASAGLMNTEAFF
TRBJ1-5	TRBV29-1	TRBD1	CSVETGQDLLSRTQHF
TRBJ2-1	TRBV6-6	TRBD1	CASGPDRGFYNEQFF
TRBJ1-2	TRBV7-2	NA	CASSETVTNYGYTF
TRBJ2-7	TRBV18	NA	CASSPIEAYEQYF
TRBJ2-5	TRBV19	TRBD2	CASSISGGQETQYF
TRBJ1-6	TRBV12-3/TRBV12-4	TRBD1	CASSFRQGDSSPLHF